This T cell receptor beta chain comes out of a study of T cell changes during pregnancy in multiple sclerosis. The assay was immunoSEQ multiplex PCR, and TCRdb's table has in-frame clones only and misses some. The table lists 30,000 to 40,000 clones, about 94% of them singletons. The CDR3 covers 15 residues. Germline V lookup: CDR1 SNHLY, CDR2 FYNNEI. The ends were cut back, 2 bases at V and 8 bases at J, with 17 bases in the middle. Sample: CD4+ T cells from peripheral blood mononuclear cells, taken in the second trimester of pregnancy. The chain recombines TRBV2 with TRBJ2-3; D may be TRBD2 (7 bases). The TCR originated in a female donor with multiple sclerosis, enrolled in a pregnancy study. This chain's CDR3 is CASSENRGAAPTQYF. CDR3 nucleotides: TGTGCCAGCAGTGAAAATCGGGGGGCAGCCCCTACGCAGTATTTT.